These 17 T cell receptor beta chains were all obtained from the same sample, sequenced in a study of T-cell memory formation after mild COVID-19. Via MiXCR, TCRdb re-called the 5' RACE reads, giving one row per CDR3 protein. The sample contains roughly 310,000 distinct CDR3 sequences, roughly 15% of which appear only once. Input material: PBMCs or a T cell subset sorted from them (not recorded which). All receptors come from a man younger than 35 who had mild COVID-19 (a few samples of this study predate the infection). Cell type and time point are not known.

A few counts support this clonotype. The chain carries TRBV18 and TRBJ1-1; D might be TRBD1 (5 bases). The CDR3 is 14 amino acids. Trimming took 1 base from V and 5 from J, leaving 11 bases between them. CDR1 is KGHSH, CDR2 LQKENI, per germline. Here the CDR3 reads CASSPQGRGTEAFF. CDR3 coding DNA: TGTGCCAGCTCACCACAGGGAAGGGGAACTGAAGCTTTCTTT.

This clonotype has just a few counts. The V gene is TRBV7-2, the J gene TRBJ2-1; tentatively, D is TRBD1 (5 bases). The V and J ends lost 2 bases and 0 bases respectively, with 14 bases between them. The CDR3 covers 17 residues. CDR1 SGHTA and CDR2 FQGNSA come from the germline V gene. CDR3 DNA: TGTGCCAGCAGCTTACCGTTGGACACGAGCTCCTACAATGAGCAGTTCTTC. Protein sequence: CASSLPLDTSSYNEQFF.

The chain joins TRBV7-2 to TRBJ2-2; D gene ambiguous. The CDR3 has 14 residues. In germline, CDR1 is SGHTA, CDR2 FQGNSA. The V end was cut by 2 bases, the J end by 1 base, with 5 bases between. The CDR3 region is CASSLRRNTGELFF. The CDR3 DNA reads TGTGCCAGCAGCTTACGCAGGAACACCGGGGAGCTGTTTTTT. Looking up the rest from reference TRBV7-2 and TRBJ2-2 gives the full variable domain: GAGVSQSPSNKVTEKGKDVELRCDPISGHTALYWYRQSLGQGLEFLIYFQGNSAPDKSGLPSDRFSAERTGGSVSTLTIQRTQQEDSAVYLCASSLRRNTGELFFGEGSRLTVL.

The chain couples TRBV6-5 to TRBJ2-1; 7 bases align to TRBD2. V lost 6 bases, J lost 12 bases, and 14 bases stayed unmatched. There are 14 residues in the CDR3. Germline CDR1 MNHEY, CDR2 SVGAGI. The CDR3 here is CASSPGLSTVGQFF. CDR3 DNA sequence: TGTGCCAGCAGCCCGGGACTATCGACGGTTGGGCAGTTCTTC.

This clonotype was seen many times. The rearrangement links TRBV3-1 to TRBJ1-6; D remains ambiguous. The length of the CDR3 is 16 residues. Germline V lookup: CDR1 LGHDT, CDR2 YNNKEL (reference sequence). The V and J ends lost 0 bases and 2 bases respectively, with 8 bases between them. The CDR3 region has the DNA TGTGCCAGCAGCCAAGAGGGGTTCGCCTATAATTCACCCCTCCACTTT. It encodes CASSQEGFAYNSPLHF.

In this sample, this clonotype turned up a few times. The CDR3 DNA is TGTGCCAGCAGCGTAAAAGCGGGGGATTACAATGAGCAGTTCTTC. Amino acid sequence: CASSVKAGDYNEQFF. V usage is TRBV9 and J usage is TRBJ2-1, with 8 bases lining up with TRBD2. CDR3 length equals 15 residues. Germline values: CDR1 SGDLS, CDR2 YYNGEE. The J segment lost 4 bases and the V segment lost 1 base, leaving 4 bases of the junction unmatched.

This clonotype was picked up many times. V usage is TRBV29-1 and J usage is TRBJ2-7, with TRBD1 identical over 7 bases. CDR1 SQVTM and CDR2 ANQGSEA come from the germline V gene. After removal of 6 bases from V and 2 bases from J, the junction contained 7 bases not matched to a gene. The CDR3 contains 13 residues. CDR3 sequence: CSVTGANAYEQYF. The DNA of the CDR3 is TGCAGCGTCACAGGGGCCAATGCCTACGAGCAGTACTTC.

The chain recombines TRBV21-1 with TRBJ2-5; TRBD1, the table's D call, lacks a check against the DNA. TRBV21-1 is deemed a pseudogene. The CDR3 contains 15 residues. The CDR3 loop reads CASSKYSTGWETQYF. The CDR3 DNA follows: TGTGCCAGCAGCAAATATTCGACAGGGTGGGAGACCCAGTACTTC.

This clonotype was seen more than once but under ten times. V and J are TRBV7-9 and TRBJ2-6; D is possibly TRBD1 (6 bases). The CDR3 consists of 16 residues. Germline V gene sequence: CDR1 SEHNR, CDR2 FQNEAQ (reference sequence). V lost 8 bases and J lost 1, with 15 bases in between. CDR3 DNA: TGTGCCAGCGAGGACAGCCGACCATCTGGGGCCAACGTCCTGACTTTC. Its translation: CASEDSRPSGANVLTF.

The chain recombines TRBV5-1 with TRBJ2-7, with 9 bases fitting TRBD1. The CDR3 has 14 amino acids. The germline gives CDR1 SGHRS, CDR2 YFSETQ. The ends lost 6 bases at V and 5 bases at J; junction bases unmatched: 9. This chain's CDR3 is CASMSGQGAHEQYF. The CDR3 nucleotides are TGCGCCAGCATGTCGGGACAGGGAGCCCACGAGCAGTACTTC.

Written as DNA, the CDR3 is TGCAGTGCTACCCTTGGGGGGACAGGGGGGTCTAGCAATCAGCCCCAGCATTTT. It yields the protein CSATLGGTGGSSNQPQHF. This chain joins TRBV20-1 and TRBJ1-5, with TRBD1 matching over 11 bases. With 4 bases clipped from V and 0 bases from J, the junction kept 11 bases outside the gene matches. CDR3 length: 18 amino acids. Germline lookup yields CDR1 DFQATT and CDR2 SNEGSKA (reference sequence).

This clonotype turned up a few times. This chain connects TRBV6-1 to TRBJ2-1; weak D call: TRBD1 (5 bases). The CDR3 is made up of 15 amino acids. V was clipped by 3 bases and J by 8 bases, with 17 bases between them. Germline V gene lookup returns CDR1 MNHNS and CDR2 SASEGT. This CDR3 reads CASSDTTVFRDEQFF. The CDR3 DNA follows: TGTGCCAGCAGTGATACGACAGTCTTTAGAGATGAGCAGTTCTTC.

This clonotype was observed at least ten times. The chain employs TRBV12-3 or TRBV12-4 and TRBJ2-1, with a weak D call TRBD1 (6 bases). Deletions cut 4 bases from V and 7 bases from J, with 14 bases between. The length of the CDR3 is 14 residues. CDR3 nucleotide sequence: TGTGCCAGCAGTTCCCGAACTCAGGGGAATGAGCAGTTCTTC. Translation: CASSSRTQGNEQFF.

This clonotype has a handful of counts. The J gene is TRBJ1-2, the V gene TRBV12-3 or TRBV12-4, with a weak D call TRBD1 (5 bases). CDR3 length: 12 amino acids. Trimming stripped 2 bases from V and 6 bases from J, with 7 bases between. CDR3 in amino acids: CASSLPGHGYTF. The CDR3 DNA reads TGTGCCAGCAGTTTACCGGGACATGGCTACACCTTC.

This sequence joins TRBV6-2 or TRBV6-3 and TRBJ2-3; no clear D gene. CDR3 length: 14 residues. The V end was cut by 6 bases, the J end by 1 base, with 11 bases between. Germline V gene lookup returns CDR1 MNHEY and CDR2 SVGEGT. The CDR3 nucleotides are TGTGCCAGCAGGGTGGATGGGGGCACAGATACGCAGTATTTT. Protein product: CASRVDGGTDTQYF.

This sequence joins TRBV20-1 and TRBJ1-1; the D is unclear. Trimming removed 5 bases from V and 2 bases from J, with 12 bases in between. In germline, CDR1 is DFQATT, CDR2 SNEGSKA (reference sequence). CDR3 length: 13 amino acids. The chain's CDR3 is CSAPRELNTEAFF. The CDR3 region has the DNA TGCAGTGCTCCTAGGGAATTAAACACTGAAGCTTTCTTT.

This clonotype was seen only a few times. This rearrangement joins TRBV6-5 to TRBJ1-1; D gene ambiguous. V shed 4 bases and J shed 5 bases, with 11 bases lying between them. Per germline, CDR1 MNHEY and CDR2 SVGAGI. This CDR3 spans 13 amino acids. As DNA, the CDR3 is TGTGCCAGCAGTTTCTCGGGCCATACTGAAGCTTTCTTT. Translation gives CASSFSGHTEAFF.